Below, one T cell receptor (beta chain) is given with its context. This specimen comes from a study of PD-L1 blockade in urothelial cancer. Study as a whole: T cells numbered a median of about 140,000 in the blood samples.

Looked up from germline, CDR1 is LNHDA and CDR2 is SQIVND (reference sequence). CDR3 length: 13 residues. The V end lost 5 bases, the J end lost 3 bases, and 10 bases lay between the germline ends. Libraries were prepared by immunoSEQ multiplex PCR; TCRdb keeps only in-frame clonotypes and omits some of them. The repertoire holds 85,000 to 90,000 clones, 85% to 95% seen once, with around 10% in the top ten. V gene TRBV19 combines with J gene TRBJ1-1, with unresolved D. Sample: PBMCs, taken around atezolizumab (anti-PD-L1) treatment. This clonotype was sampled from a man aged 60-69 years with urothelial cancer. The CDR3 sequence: CASSSARDTEAFF. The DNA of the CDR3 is TGTGCCAGTAGTTCCGCGCGAGACACTGAAGCTTTCTTT.